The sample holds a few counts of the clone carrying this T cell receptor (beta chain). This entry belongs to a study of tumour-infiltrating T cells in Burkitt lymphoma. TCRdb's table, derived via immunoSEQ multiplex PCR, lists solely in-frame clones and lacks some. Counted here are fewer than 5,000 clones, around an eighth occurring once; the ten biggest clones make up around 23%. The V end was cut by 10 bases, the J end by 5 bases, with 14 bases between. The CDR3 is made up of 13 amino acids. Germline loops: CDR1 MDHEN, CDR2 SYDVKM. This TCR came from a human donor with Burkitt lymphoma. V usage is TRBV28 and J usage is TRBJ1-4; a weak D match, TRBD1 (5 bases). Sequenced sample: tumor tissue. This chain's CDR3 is CAISDRQNEKLFF. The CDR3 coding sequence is TGTGCCATCTCCGACAGACAGAATGAAAAACTGTTTTTT. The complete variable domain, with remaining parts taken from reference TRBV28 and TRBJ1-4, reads DVKVTQSSRYLVKRTGEKVFLECVQDMDHENMFWYRQDPGLGLRLIYFSYDVKMKEKGDIPEGYSVSREKKERFSLILESASTNQTSMYLCAISDRQNEKLFFGSGTQLSVL.